Listed below are T cell receptor beta chains from one sample, sequenced in a study of cytomegalovirus exposure and HLA in healthy donors. Clones were read by immunoSEQ multiplex PCR, and TCRdb kept only the in-frame ones, dropping some. Of about 280,000 clones listed, 70% to 90% are singletons. Sequenced sample: PBMCs. Every receptor here comes from a woman aged 18-29 years in good health and CMV-seronegative. Both conserved end residues are part of each CDR3. A D gene is named only where the DNA matches it firmly.

j_call,v_call,d_call,cdr3_aa
TRBJ2-2,TRBV28,-,CASSLPAGVNTGELFF
TRBJ2-7,TRBV19,-,CASSIQADLYEQYF
TRBJ1-5,TRBV28,-,CASSSDSPGQPQHF
TRBJ1-1,TRBV30,TRBD1,CAWSHDRGWNTEAFF
TRBJ2-2,TRBV29-1,-,CSVDPRNTGELFF
TRBJ2-1,TRBV11-2,TRBD2,CASSFSRTSTEQFF
TRBJ1-2,TRBV5-1,-,CASSPDSDGYTF
TRBJ2-1,TRBV28,TRBD2,CASSLREGRNEQFF
TRBJ1-1,TRBV11-2,TRBD1,CASSLSGGDTEAFF
TRBJ2-6,TRBV19,-,CASSSPGAGANVLTF
TRBJ2-1,TRBV7-9,-,CASSLPRRGQRLNEQFF
TRBJ2-7,TRBV6-5,-,CASSLGHLYEQYF
TRBJ2-6,TRBV11-3,-,CASSPRGAAGANVLTF
TRBJ2-5,TRBV18,TRBD1,CASSPRTGEGYGETQYF
TRBJ2-3,TRBV4-3,-,CASSQEVGAGARDTQYF
TRBJ2-7,TRBV28,-,CASSFITQGMEPYEQYF
TRBJ2-1,TRBV18,TRBD1,CASSPGQHSYNEQFF
TRBJ1-2,TRBV4-3,-,CASSQDATVPWVGYTF
TRBJ1-2,TRBV2,-,CASSEGETNYGYTF
TRBJ1-4,TRBV5-1,-,CASSLSGGDLFF
TRBJ1-3,TRBV5-1,TRBD1,CASSFSGTGGILNTIYF
TRBJ2-2,TRBV7-2,TRBD1,CASSLAPGQGNTGELFF
TRBJ1-3,TRBV11-2,-,CASSLAFNLRNTIYF
TRBJ2-7,TRBV7-8,-,CASSGGTGVSYEQYF
TRBJ2-3,TRBV30,TRBD1,CAWSPDRETDTQYF
TRBJ1-5,TRBV30,-,CAWSVSFNQPQHF
TRBJ2-3,TRBV4-3,TRBD1,CASSRDRLHTDTQYF